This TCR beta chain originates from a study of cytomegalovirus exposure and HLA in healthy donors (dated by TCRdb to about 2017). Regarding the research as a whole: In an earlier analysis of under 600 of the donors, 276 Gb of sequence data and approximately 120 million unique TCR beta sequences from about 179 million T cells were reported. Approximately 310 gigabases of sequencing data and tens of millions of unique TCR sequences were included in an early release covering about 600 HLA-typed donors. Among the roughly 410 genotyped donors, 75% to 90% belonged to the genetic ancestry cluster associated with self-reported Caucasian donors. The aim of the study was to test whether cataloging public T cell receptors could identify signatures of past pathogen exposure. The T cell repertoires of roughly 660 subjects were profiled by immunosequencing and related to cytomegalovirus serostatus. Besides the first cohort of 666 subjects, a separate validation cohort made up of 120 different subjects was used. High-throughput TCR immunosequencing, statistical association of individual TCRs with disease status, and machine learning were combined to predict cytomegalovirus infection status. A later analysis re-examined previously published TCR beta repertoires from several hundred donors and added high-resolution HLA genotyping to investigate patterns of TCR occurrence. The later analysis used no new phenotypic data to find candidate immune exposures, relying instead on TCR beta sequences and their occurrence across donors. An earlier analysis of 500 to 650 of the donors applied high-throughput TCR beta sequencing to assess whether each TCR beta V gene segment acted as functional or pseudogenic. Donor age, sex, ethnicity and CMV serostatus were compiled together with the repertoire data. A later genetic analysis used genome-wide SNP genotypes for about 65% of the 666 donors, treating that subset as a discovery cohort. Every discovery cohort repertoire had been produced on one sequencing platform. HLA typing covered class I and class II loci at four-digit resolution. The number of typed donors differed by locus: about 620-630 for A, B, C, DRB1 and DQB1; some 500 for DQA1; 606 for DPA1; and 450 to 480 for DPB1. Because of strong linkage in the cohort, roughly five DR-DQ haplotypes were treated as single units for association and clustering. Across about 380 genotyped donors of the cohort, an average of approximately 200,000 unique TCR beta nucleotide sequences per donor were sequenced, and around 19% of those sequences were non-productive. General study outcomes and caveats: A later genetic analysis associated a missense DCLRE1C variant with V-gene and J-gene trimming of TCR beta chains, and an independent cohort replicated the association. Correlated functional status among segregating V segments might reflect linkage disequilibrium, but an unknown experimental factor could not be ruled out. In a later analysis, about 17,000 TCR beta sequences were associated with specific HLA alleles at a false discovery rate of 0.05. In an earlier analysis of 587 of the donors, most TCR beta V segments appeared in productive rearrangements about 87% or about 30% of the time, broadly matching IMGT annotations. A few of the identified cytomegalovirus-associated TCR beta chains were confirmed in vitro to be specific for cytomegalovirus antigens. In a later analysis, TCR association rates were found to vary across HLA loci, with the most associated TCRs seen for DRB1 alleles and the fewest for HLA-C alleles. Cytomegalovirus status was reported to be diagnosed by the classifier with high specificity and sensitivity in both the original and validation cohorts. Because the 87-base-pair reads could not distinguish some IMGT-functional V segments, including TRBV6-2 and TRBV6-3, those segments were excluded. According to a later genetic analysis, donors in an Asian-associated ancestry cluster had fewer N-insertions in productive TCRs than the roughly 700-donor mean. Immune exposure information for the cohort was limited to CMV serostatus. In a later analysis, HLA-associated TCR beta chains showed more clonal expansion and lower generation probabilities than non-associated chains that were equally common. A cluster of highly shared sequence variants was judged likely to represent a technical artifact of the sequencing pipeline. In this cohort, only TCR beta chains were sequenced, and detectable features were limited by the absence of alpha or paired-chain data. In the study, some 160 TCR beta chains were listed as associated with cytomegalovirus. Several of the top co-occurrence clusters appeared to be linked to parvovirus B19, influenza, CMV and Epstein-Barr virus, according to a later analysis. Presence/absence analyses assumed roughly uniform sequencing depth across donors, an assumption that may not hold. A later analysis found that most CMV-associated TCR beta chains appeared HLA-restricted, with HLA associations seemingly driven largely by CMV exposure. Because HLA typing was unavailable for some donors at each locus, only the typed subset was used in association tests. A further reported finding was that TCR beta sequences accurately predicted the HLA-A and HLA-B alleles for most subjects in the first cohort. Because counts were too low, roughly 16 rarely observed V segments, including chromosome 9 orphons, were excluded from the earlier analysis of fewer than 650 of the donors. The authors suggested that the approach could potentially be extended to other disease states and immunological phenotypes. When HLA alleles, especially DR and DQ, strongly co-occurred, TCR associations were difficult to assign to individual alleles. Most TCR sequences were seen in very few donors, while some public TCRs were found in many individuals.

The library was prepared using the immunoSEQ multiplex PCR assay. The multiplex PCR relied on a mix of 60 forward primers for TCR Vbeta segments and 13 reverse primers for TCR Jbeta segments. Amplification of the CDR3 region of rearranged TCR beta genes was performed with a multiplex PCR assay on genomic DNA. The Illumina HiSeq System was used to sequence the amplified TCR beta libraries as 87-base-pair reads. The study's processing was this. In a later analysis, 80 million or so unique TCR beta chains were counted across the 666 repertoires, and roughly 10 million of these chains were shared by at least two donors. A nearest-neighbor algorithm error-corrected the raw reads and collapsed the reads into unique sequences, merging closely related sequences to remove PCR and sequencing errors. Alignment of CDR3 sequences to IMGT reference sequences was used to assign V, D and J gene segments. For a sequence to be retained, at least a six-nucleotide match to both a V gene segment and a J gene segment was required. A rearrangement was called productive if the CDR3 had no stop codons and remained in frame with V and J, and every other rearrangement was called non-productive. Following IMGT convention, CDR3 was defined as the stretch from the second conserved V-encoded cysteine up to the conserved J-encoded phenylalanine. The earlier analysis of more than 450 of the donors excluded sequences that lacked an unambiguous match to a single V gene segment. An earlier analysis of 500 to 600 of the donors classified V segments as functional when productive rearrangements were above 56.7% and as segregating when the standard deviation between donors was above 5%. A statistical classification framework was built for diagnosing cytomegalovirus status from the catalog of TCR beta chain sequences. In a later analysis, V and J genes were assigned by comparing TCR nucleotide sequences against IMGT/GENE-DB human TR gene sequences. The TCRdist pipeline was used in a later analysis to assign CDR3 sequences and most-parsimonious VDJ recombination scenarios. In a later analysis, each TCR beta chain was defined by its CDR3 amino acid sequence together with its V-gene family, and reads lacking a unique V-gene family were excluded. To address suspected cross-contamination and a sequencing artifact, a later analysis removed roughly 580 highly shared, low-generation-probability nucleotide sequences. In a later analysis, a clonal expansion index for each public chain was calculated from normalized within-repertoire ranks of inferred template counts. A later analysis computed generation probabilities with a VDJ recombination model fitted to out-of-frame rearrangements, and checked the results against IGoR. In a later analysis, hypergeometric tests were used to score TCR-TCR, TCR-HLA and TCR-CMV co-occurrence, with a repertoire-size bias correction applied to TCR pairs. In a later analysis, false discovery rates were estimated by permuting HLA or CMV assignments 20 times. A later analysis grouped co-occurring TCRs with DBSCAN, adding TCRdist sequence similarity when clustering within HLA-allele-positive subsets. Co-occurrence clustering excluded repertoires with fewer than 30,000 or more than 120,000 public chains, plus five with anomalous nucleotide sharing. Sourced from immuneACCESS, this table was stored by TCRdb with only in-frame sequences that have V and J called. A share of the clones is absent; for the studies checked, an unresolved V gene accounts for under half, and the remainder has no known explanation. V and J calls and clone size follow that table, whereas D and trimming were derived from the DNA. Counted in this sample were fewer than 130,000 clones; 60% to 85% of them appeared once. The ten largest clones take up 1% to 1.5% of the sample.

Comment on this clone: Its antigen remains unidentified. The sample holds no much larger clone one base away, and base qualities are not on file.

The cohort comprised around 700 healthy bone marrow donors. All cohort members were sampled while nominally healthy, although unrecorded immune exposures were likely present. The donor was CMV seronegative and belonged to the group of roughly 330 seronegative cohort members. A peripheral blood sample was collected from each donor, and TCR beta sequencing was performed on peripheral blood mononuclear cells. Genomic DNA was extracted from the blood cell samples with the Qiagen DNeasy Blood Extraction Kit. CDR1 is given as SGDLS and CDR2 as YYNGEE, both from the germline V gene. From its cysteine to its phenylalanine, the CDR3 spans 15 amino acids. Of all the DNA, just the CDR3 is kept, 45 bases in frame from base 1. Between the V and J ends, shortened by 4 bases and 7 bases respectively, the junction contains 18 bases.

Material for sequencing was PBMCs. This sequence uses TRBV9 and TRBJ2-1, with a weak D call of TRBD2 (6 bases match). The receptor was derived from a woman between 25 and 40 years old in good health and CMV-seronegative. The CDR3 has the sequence CASSPRDSPFNEQFF. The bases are TGTGCCAGCAGCCCACGGGACTCACCATTTAATGAGCAGTTCTTC.